Given below is one TCR beta chain in context. Only in-frame clones appear in the TCRdb table, and some are missing; sequencing was by immunoSEQ multiplex PCR. Of approximately 190,000 clones in the sample, roughly 87% were seen once. The data originate from a study of blood T cell repertoires in COVID-19. Overall study: Donors in the United States, Italy and Spain gave samples during acute or convalescent COVID-19.

Trimming shortened V by 0 bases and J by 4 bases, and 19 bases separated the two germline ends. This CDR3 contains 17 residues. Per the germline V gene, CDR1 is SGHNT and CDR2 is YYREEE (reference sequence). The receptor's source is a woman in her 40s with acute or convalescent COVID-19. Sequenced sample: peripheral blood. V and J are TRBV5-4 and TRBJ2-5; no clear D gene. The CDR3 nucleotides read TGTGCCAGCAGCTTGGGTAGTCGGCTAGAGTTTCGAGAGACCCAGTACTTC. Translating gives CASSLGSRLEFRETQYF.